The source of this T cell receptor (beta chain) is a study of cytomegalovirus exposure and HLA in healthy donors. Notes on the study in general: Association of a missense DCLRE1C variant with TCR beta V- and J-gene trimming was reported in a later analysis.

Comments on this clone: The antigen remains undetermined.

V lost 2 bases to trimming and J lost 3 bases, with 14 bases between them. This CDR3 has 16 amino acids. CDR1 is LGHNA, CDR2 YSLEER, per germline. Use of 60 Vbeta and 13 Jbeta primers characterized the PCR. Measured with immunoSEQ multiplex PCR; TCRdb has only the in-frame clones, and not every one. The sample holds some 85,000 clones; roughly 78% are singletons and the top ten take around 4.3%. The origin of this receptor is a woman between 40 and 55 years old in good health and CMV-seropositive. The rearrangement joins TRBV4-3 to TRBJ1-3; D might be TRBD1 (6 bases). The specimen was PBMCs. The CDR3 DNA reads as TGCGCCAGCAGCCAACAACAGGGAATTGGTGGAAACACCATATATTTT. Its protein product is CASSQQQGIGGNTIYF.